Listed here are 10 T cell receptor beta chains from one sample, sequenced in a study of T cell repertoires in cytomegalovirus infection. No antigen has been identified for these receptors. TCRdb re-called the reads with MiXCR, one entry per CDR3 protein. The data contain about half a million distinct CDR3 sequences, approximately 40% of them singletons. This material consisted of cultured PBMCs, taken from culture after CMV antigen stimulation. Receptor source: a human donor in good health (CMV status not recorded). Some clones in this sample may be carry-over from other donors' samples.

J is TRBJ2-7 and V is TRBV9; D is unclear. CDR3 length: 14 residues. The ends were cut back, 2 bases at V and 4 bases at J, with 13 bases in the middle. Germline loops: CDR1 SGDLS, CDR2 YYNGEE. CDR3 in amino acids: CASSVTTASYEQYF. The CDR3 coding sequence is TGTGCCAGCAGCGTTACTACTGCCTCGTACGAGCAGTACTTC.

V usage is TRBV27 and J usage is TRBJ2-1, with TRBD1 matching 8 bases. The germline gives CDR1 MNHEY, CDR2 SMNVEV (reference sequence). Trimming took 5 bases from V and 5 from J; bases not matched to a gene: 8. The CDR3 sequence is 15 residues long. DNA of the CDR3: TGTGCCAGCAGTACACTGGACAGGGTGGACAATGAGCAGTTCTTC. It specifies CASSTLDRVDNEQFF.

This clonotype appeared a few times. The CDR3: CASSVGLAPRGQFF. The CDR3 coding sequence is TGTGCCAGCAGTGTAGGGCTTGCCCCCCGTGGGCAGTTCTTC. The chain recombines TRBV6-1 with TRBJ2-1, with D hard to call. CDR3 size: 14 residues. V was trimmed by 4 bases and J by 12 bases, leaving 19 bases between them. The germline CDR1 and CDR2 sequences are MNHNS and SASEGT.

As to this clonotype: A junction end diverges from the germline sequence, so it may reflect a read error. This chain uses TRBV7-2 with TRBJ2-2; D may correspond to TRBD1 or TRBD2 (5 bases each). The germline CDR1 and CDR2 sequences are SGHTA and FQGNSA. This CDR3 comprises 15 residues. The CDR3: CASSSGGTNTGELFF. CDR3 nucleotide sequence: TGTGCCAGCAGCTCTGGTGGGACGAATACCGGGGAGCTGTTTTTT.

A word on this clonotype: A junction boundary mismatches the germline segment, possibly from a read error. The gene calls are TRBV7-6 and TRBJ2-3; tentatively, D is TRBD2 (6 bases). This CDR3 has 16 residues. The germline V gene encodes CDR1 SGHVS and CDR2 FNYEAQ. The DNA for the CDR3 is TGTGCCAGCAGCCCTGCCTTCGGGAGTAAGGGAGATACGCGGTATTTT. Translated: CASSPAFGSKGDTRYF. Full variable domain (outside the CDR3, taken from reference TRBV7-6 and TRBJ2-3): GAGVSQSPRYKVTKRGQDVALRCDPISGHVSLYWYRQALGQGPEFLTYFNYEAQQDKSGLPNDRFSAERPEGSISTLTIQRTEQRDSAMYRCASSPAFGSKGDTRYFGPGTRLTVL.

As DNA, the CDR3 is TGTGCCAGCAGAGCAGACAGGGGGCGAACTGAAGCTTTCTTT. The encoded protein is CASRADRGRTEAFF. This rearrangement joins TRBV6-5 to TRBJ1-1; 10 positions agree with TRBD1. V was pared by 6 bases and J by 5 bases, with 6 bases of the junction left unmatched. Germline V gives CDR1 MNHEY, CDR2 SVGAGI. The CDR3 extends over 14 amino acids.

The chain employs TRBV4-1 and TRBJ2-5; TRBD1 matches 9 bases. The J segment lost 4 bases and the V segment lost 3 bases, leaving 9 bases of the junction unmatched. There are 16 residues in the CDR3. Germline V lookup: CDR1 MGHRA, CDR2 YSYEKL. In DNA form, the CDR3 reads TGCGCCAGCAGCCAGGTTATGGGACAGGGCGGAGAGACCCAGTACTTC. Translation: CASSQVMGQGGETQYF.

The chain links TRBV6-6 to TRBJ1-4, with D perhaps TRBD1 (6 bases). CDR1 and CDR2 (germline): MNHNY, SVGAGI (reference sequence). V was shortened by 6 bases and J by 4 bases, with 12 bases between the two germline ends. The CDR3 loop spans 14 amino acids. The CDR3 protein is CASSQGTINEKLFF. Written as DNA, the CDR3 is TGTGCCAGCAGCCAGGGGACGATTAATGAAAAACTGTTTTTT.

V gene TRBV5-5 combines with J gene TRBJ2-2; 8 bases line up with TRBD1. Unmatched junction bases numbered 5, after V lost 4 bases and J lost 0 bases. The length of the CDR3 is 16 residues. Germline V gene lookup returns CDR1 SGHKS and CDR2 YYEKEE (reference sequence). The CDR3 bases are TGTGCCAGCAGCGGGACGACAGGGGCGAACACCGGGGAGCTGTTTTTT. Encoded protein: CASSGTTGANTGELFF.

This clonotype appeared a few times. The genes are TRBV7-9 and TRBJ2-3; tentatively, D is TRBD1 or TRBD2 (5 bases each). The germline V gene has CDR1 SEHNR and CDR2 FQNEAQ (reference sequence). Trimming removed 0 bases at V and 4 bases at J, with 8 bases between. CDR3 length: 14 amino acids. The CDR3 bases are TGTGCCAGCAGCTTAGCGTTGGGGGCAGATACGCAGTATTTT. Its protein is CASSLALGADTQYF.